Sequencing of this T cell receptor (beta chain) was carried out in a study of cytomegalovirus exposure and HLA in healthy donors. Overall study: Out of 398 genotyped donors, roughly 83% belonged to the Caucasian-associated ancestry cluster. Whole-study findings and limits: Sequencing probably produced one cluster of sequence variants that were highly shared. A link between a missense DCLRE1C variant and TCR beta V- and J-gene trimming emerged from a later analysis.

Comment on this clone: The target antigen is unknown.

Trimming removed 2 bases from V and 0 bases from J, with 13 bases in between. The CDR3 consists of 16 residues. The V gene's germline CDR1 is SGHVS and CDR2 FNYEAQ. Amplification used 60 Vbeta primers and 13 Jbeta primers. Produced via immunoSEQ multiplex PCR; TCRdb's table is partial and in-frame only. The data contain 99,000 or so clones, 75% to 80% of them seen just once; the ten biggest clones take up under 6.5%. The V and J genes are TRBV7-6 and TRBJ1-1; D is perhaps TRBD1 (6 bases). Sequences were obtained from PBMCs. This TCR derives from a man between 60 and 75 years old in good health and CMV-seropositive. The CDR3 spells CASSLQGGGLNTEAFF. DNA for the CDR3: TGTGCCAGCAGCTTACAAGGGGGAGGGTTGAACACTGAAGCTTTCTTT.